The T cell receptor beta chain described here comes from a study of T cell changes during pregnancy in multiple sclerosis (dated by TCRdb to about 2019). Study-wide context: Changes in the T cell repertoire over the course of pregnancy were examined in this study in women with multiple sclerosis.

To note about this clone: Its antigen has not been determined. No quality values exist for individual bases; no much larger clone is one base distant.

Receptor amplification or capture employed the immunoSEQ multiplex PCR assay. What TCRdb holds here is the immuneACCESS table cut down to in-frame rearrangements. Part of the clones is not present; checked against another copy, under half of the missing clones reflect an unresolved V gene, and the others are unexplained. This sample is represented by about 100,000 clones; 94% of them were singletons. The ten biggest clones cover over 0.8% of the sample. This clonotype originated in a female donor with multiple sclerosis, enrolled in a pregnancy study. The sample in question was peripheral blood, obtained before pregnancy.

DNA sequence: TGTGCCAGCAGCCCCAAGTACAGGGGCGAGCAGTACTTC. Its protein product is CASSPKYRGEQYF. The chain uses TRBV9 and TRBJ2-7; 7 central nucleotides agree with TRBD1. V is pruned by 4 bases and J by 6 bases, leaving 7 bases of the junction without a gene match. Inclusive of the bounding cysteine and phenylalanine, the CDR3 is 13 residues long. The CDR3 DNA has 39 bases and is translated from base 1. Sequences SGDLS (CDR1) and YYNGEE (CDR2) are obtained from the germline V gene. The reference TRBV9 and TRBJ2-7 proteins fill in what lies around the CDR3, so the full variable domain reads DSGVTQTPKHLITATGQRVTLRCSPRSGDLSVYWYQQSLDQGLQFLIQYYNGEERAKGNILERFSAQQFPDLHSELNLSSLELGDSALYFCASSPKYRGEQYFGPGTRLTVT.